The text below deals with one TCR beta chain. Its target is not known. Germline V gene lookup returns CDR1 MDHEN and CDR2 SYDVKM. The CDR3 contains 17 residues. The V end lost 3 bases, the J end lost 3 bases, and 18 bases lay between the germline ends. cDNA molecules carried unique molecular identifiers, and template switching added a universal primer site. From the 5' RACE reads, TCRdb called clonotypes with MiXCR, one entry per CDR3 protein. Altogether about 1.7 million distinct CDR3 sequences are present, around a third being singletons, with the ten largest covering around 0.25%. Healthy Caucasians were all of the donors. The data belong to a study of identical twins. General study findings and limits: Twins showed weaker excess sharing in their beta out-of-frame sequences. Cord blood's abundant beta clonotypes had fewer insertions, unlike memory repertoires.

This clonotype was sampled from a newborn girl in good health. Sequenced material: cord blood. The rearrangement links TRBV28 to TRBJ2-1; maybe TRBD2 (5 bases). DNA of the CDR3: TGTGCCAGCAGTTTCACCCAGCGGAAGGCAAACTACAATGAGCAGTTCTTC. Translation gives CASSFTQRKANYNEQFF.